This passage covers 9 T cell receptor beta chains from one sample sequenced in a study of blood T cell repertoires in COVID-19. The protocol was immunoSEQ multiplex PCR, while the TCRdb copy is restricted to in-frame clones and leaves out a portion. The sample lists a few hundred thousand clones, about four fifths seen once, with more than 0.85% in the top ten. Sequenced: peripheral blood. These receptor sequences come from a human donor with acute or convalescent COVID-19. The donor label of this sample is uncertain.

CDR3 region: CASSPSVFRNTEAFF. The CDR3 coding sequence is TGTGCCAGCAGTCCCTCGGTTTTTAGGAACACTGAAGCTTTCTTT. The rearrangement links TRBV14 to TRBJ1-1; no clear D gene. This CDR3 spans 15 amino acids. Germline CDR1 reads SGHDN; CDR2 reads FVKESK. V lost 6 bases and J 1 base, leaving 15 bases between the germline ends.

DNA of the CDR3: TGTGCCAGTAGTTCCCTACCTGGCAATCAGCCCCAGCATTTT. Encoded protein: CASSSLPGNQPQHF. The V gene is TRBV19, the J gene TRBJ1-5; D ambiguous. Germline loops: CDR1 LNHDA, CDR2 SQIVND (reference sequence). The CDR3 consists of 14 residues. Trimming pared 5 bases from V and 2 bases from J, leaving 10 bases between. The entire variable domain, with the rest obtained from reference TRBV19 and TRBJ1-5, is as follows: DGGITQSPKYLFRKEGQNVTLSCEQNLNHDAMYWYRQDPGQGLRLIYYSQIVNDFQKGDIAEGYSVSREKKESFPLTVTSAQKNPTAFYLCASSSLPGNQPQHFGDGTRLSIL.

The V and J genes are TRBV28 and TRBJ1-2; the D gene is possibly TRBD1 (6 bases). Trimming left V 6 bases short and J 2 bases short, with 13 bases between. CDR3 length: 14 amino acids. Germline CDR1 is MDHEN and CDR2 is SYDVKM. CDR3 loop: CASSLTQGNYGYTF. The CDR3 coding sequence is TGTGCCAGCAGCCTTACTCAGGGGAACTATGGCTACACCTTC.

Remarks on this clone: Relative to the germline gene, one junction end is altered; a read error may explain this. Other DNA sequences in the sample encode the same CDR3. The V and J genes are TRBV30 and TRBJ2-6; possible D gene TRBD2, 7 bases. In germline, CDR1 is GTSNPN, CDR2 SVGIG (reference sequence). The CDR3 length is 15 residues. The CDR3 bases are TGTGCCTGGAGTGAGGGGTCTGGGGGGGCCAACGTCCTGACTTTT. Translating it yields CAWSEGSGGANVLTF.

The CDR3, as DNA: TGTGCCAGCAGCTTGGGCGGGTCTGGAGGCTACACCTTC. The encoded protein is CASSLGGSGGYTF. The chain uses TRBV5-4 and TRBJ1-2; D remains ambiguous. This CDR3 region has 13 residues. Looked up from germline, CDR1 is SGHNT and CDR2 is YYREEE (reference sequence). The V gene lost 0 bases and the J gene lost 8 bases, with 11 bases spanning the gap.

V usage is TRBV18 and J usage is TRBJ1-1; 9 nucleotides align to TRBD1. In germline, CDR1 is KGHSH, CDR2 LQKENI. V shed 3 bases and J 5 bases; nucleotides not matched to a gene: 7. The CDR3 contains 15 residues. The CDR3 nucleotides are TGTGCCAGCTCACCGCAGACAGGGGGTCGAACTGAAGCTTTCTTT. Its translation: CASSPQTGGRTEAFF.

V gene TRBV6-5 combines with J gene TRBJ2-7; 8 bases are shared with TRBD2. The CDR3 is 14 residues long. Germline loops: CDR1 MNHEY, CDR2 SVGAGI. V was pared by 2 bases and J by 1 base, with 1 base of the junction left unmatched. CDR3 region: CASSYERGSYEQYF. The CDR3 bases are TGTGCCAGCAGTTACGAGCGGGGGTCCTACGAGCAGTACTTC.

The sample holds one count of this clone. The V and J genes are TRBV4-1 and TRBJ1-5; D gene uncertain. From germline, CDR1 is MGHRA and CDR2 YSYEKL. The V gene lost 4 bases and the J gene lost 5 bases, with 18 bases spanning the gap. The length of the CDR3 is 16 residues. CDR3: CASSLDQTPGYQPQHF. CDR3 sequence (DNA): TGCGCCAGCAGCCTCGACCAAACTCCGGGGTATCAGCCCCAGCATTTT.

The chain is built from TRBV5-1 and TRBJ1-2; D uncertain. Germline V gene sequence: CDR1 SGHRS, CDR2 YFSETQ. CDR3 size: 14 residues. The V gene lost 5 bases and the J gene lost 4 bases, with 15 bases spanning the gap. Here the CDR3 DNA reads TGCGCCAGCAGTTACGGGATAAGTGGCTATGGCTACACCTTC. Protein sequence: CASSYGISGYGYTF.